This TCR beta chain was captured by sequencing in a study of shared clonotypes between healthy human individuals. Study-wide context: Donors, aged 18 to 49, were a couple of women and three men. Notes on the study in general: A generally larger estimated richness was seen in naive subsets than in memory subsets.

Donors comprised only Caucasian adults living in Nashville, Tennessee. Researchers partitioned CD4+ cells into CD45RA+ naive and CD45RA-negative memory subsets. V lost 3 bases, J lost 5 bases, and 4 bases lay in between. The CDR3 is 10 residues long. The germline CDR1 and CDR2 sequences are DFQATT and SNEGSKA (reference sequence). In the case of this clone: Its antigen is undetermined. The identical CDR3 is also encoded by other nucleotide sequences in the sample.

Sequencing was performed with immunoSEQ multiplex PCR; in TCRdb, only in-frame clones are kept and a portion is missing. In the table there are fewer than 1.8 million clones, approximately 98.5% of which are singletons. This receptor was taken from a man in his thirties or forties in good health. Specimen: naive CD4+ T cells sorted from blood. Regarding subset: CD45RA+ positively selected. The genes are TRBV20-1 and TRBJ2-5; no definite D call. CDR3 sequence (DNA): TGCAGTGCTAGCTTTGAGACCCAGTACTTC. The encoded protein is CSASFETQYF.